Listed below are T cell receptor beta chains from one sample, sequenced in a study of liver allograft versus peripheral blood T cells. MiXCR, applied by TCRdb to the reads, yields one record per CDR3 protein. The table lists 15,000 to 20,000 distinct CDR3 sequences, roughly 21% of them singletons. Every receptor here comes from a human patient who had a liver transplant. Among the T cells, some may be from the graft donor. CDR3s include the opening cysteine and the closing phenylalanine or tryptophan. D genes are given only for firm matches.

j_gene: TRBJ2-1; d_gene: -; v_gene: TRBV6-5; CDR3aa: CASSEGVSGEQFF
j_gene: TRBJ2-5; d_gene: TRBD2; v_gene: TRBV7-9; CDR3aa: CASSSTSGVETQYF
j_gene: TRBJ1-2; d_gene: -; v_gene: TRBV24-1; CDR3aa: CATSDEAYGYTF
j_gene: TRBJ1-2; d_gene: -; v_gene: TRBV11-2; CDR3aa: CASSLPNGGYTF
j_gene: TRBJ2-1; d_gene: TRBD1; v_gene: TRBV29-1; CDR3aa: CSVEGTGTVYNEQFF
j_gene: TRBJ2-3; d_gene: TRBD1; v_gene: TRBV11-2; CDR3aa: CASSPLTGENTQYF
j_gene: TRBJ1-4; d_gene: TRBD1; v_gene: TRBV27; CDR3aa: CASSLRGGAEKLFF
j_gene: TRBJ1-1; d_gene: -; v_gene: TRBV20-1; CDR3aa: CSARPPQVGTEAFF
j_gene: TRBJ1-2; d_gene: TRBD1; v_gene: TRBV27; CDR3aa: CASSLTRQGLRGYTF
j_gene: TRBJ2-5; d_gene: TRBD1; v_gene: TRBV20-1; CDR3aa: CSARYGTGGETQYF
j_gene: TRBJ2-5; d_gene: -; v_gene: TRBV15; CDR3aa: CATSRDLAFGETLYF
j_gene: TRBJ2-6; d_gene: -; v_gene: TRBV7-9; CDR3aa: CASSLGRHFSGANVLTF
j_gene: TRBJ1-2; d_gene: -; v_gene: TRBV9; CDR3aa: CASSVGYFEGYGYTF
j_gene: TRBJ2-1; d_gene: TRBD2; v_gene: TRBV6-5; CDR3aa: CASSYTGLAGFSFF
j_gene: TRBJ1-5; d_gene: TRBD1; v_gene: TRBV6-1; CDR3aa: CASSTTGFRNQPQHF
j_gene: TRBJ1-1; d_gene: -; v_gene: TRBV7-2; CDR3aa: CASSARVDTEAFF
j_gene: TRBJ2-5; d_gene: -; v_gene: TRBV6-1; CDR3aa: CASSTPPPWGTQYF
j_gene: TRBJ1-3; d_gene: -; v_gene: TRBV6-1; CDR3aa: CATSQNRGNTIYF
j_gene: TRBJ2-7; d_gene: -; v_gene: TRBV14; CDR3aa: CASSLWGRVNEQYF
j_gene: TRBJ2-7; d_gene: TRBD1; v_gene: TRBV11-2; CDR3aa: CASSQPGQGTYEQYF
j_gene: TRBJ1-5; d_gene: TRBD1; v_gene: TRBV18; CDR3aa: CASSPNTGEGQPQHF
j_gene: TRBJ2-5; d_gene: -; v_gene: TRBV6-1; CDR3aa: CASRGDPGAQETQYF
j_gene: TRBJ1-2; d_gene: TRBD1; v_gene: TRBV7-2; CDR3aa: CASSLARDRVSIGYTF
j_gene: TRBJ1-2; d_gene: -; v_gene: TRBV6-1; CDR3aa: CASSAGGAGDYGYTF
j_gene: TRBJ2-7; d_gene: -; v_gene: TRBV6-5; CDR3aa: CATRGSTYEQYF
j_gene: TRBJ2-5; d_gene: -; v_gene: TRBV9; CDR3aa: CASSPGSREEGETQYF
j_gene: TRBJ1-6; d_gene: -; v_gene: TRBV6-1; CDR3aa: CASSATGSYNSPLHF
j_gene: TRBJ2-2; d_gene: TRBD1; v_gene: TRBV30; CDR3aa: CAWSPLGTGKITGELFF
j_gene: TRBJ1-1; d_gene: -; v_gene: TRBV18; CDR3aa: CASSPLGDFRTEAFF
j_gene: TRBJ2-1; d_gene: TRBD1; v_gene: TRBV18; CDR3aa: CASSGQGRINNEQFF
j_gene: TRBJ2-1; d_gene: TRBD1; v_gene: TRBV6-1; CDR3aa: CASRAGTGSYNEQFF
j_gene: TRBJ1-3; d_gene: -; v_gene: TRBV14; CDR3aa: CASSQGGNWNTIYF
j_gene: TRBJ1-1; d_gene: TRBD1; v_gene: TRBV27; CDR3aa: CASSGRDRGYTEAFF